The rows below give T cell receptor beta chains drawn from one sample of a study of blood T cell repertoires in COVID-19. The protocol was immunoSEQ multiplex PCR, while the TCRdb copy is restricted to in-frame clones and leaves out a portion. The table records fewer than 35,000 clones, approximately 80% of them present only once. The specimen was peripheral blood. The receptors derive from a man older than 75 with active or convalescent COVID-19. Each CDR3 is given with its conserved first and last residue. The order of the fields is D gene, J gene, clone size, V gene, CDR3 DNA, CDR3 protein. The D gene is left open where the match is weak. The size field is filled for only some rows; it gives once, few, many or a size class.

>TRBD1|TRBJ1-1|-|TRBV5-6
TGTGCCAGCAGCCAGGACAGGACCGGTGAAGCTTTCTTT
CASSQDRTGEAFF
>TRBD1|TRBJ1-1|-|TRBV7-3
TGTGCCAGCAGCCCTACGGCAGGGGGGCTCTCAGCTTTCTTT
CASSPTAGGLSAFF
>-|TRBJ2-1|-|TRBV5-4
TGTGCCAGCAGCTTGGGTGAGACCCGGGGCTACAATGAGCAGTTCTTC
CASSLGETRGYNEQFF
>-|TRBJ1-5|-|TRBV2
TGTGCCAGCAGTGAAGGGAGTATCAATCAGCCCCAGCATTTT
CASSEGSINQPQHF
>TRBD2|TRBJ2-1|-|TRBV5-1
TGCGCCAGCGATCTAGCGGGAGAGTCGGATGAGCAGTTCTTC
CASDLAGESDEQFF
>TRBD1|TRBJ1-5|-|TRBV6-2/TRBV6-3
TGTGCCAGCACCCCTGACAGGGGGCCCTATCAGCCCCAGCATTTT
CASTPDRGPYQPQHF
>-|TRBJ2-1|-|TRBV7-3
TGTGCCAGCAGCCAGAACCGGGTCCCGAGGAATGAGCAGTTCTTC
CASSQNRVPRNEQFF
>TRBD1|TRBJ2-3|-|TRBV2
TGTGCCAGTACCGGGACAGGGGGCGCAGATACGCAGTATTTT
CASTGTGGADTQYF
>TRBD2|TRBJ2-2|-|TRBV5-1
TGCGCCAGCAGCTTCAGGACTAGCGGTAGCACCGGGGAGCTGTTTTTT
CASSFRTSGSTGELFF
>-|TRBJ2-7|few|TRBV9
TGTGCCAGCAGCGTAGGCCAGGGCGCGGGGCTAAACGAGCAGTACTTC
CASSVGQGAGLNEQYF
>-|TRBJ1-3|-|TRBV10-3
TGTGCCATCAGTGAGCCGGGGGTGGGGGTCTACTCTGGAAACACCATATATTTT
CAISEPGVGVYSGNTIYF
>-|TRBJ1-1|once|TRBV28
TGTGCCAGCACTAACCCTTCGGGGATGAACACTGAAGCTTTCTTT
CASTNPSGMNTEAFF
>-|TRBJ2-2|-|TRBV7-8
TGTGCCAGCAGCTCCCGAATCTTAGCGGACCTAAACACCGGGGAGCTGTTTTTT
CASSSRILADLNTGELFF
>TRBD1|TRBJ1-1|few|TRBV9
TGTGCCAGCAGCCCTTTTGGGGACAGCTTGTGGGCTTTCTTT
CASSPFGDSLWAFF
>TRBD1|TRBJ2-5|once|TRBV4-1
TGCGCCAGCAGCCAAGATGGGACAGGGCAGCAAGAGACCCAGTACTTC
CASSQDGTGQQETQYF
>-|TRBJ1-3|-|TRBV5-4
TGTGCCAGCAGCTTGGCCGGGGGAAACACCATATATTTT
CASSLAGGNTIYF
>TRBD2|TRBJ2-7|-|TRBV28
TGTGCCAGCAAAGACCCTAGCGGGACCAACTACGAGCAGTACTTC
CASKDPSGTNYEQYF
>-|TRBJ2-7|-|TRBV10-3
TGTGCCATCAGTGTAGAGGGCGACGAGCAGTACTTC
CAISVEGDEQYF
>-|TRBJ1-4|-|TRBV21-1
TGTGCCAGCATCCCTCAGGACAGCCCCTGGGGAACTAATGAAAAACTGTTTTTT
CASIPQDSPWGTNEKLFF
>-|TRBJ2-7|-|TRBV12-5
TGTGCTAGTGGTTTGTTGGGGAGCGAGCAGTACTTC
CASGLLGSEQYF
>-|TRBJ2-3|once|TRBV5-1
TGCGCCAGCAGCTTGGGGTCGGGTACCACAGATACGCAGTATTTT
CASSLGSGTTDTQYF
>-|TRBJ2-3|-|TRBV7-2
TGTGCCAGCAGCCTACTCACAGATACGCAGTATTTT
CASSLLTDTQYF
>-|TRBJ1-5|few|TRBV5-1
TGCGCCAGCAGCACCGCAGGGGACAGCAATCAGCCCCAGCATTTT
CASSTAGDSNQPQHF
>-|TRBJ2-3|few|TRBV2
TGTGCCAGCAGTGAAGGCGGCACAGATACGCAGTATTTT
CASSEGGTDTQYF
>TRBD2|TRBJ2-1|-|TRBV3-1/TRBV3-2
TGTGCCAGCAGCCACCTAGCGGGAGGGGACAATGAGCAGTTCTTC
CASSHLAGGDNEQFF
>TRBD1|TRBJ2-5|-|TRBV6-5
TGTGCCAGCAGAAGAAGACAGGGTTCAGAGACCCAGTACTTC
CASRRRQGSETQYF
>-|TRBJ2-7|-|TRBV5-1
TGCGCCAGCAGCTTGGCCGCGGGGGACACTTACGAGCAGTACTTC
CASSLAAGDTYEQYF
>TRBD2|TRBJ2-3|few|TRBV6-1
TGTGCCAGCAGTGCTCTAGCGGGAGGAGGTACAGATACGCAGTATTTT
CASSALAGGGTDTQYF
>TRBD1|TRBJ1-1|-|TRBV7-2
TGTGCCAGCAGCTTAGCCGGACAGGGTATTATGAACACTGAAGCTTTCTTT
CASSLAGQGIMNTEAFF
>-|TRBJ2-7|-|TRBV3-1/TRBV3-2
TGTGCCAGCAGCCAAGGTCGGACAGACCGATACGAGCAGTACTTC
CASSQGRTDRYEQYF
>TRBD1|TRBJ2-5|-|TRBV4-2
TGTGCCAGCAGCCAAGATTGGGGGACAGGGGGCACGAAGACCCAGTACTTC
CASSQDWGTGGTKTQYF
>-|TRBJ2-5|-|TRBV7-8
TGTGCCAGCAGCTTATACCTCCAGGAGACCCAGTACTTC
CASSLYLQETQYF
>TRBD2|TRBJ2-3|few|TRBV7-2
TGTGCCAGCCGGGGCGGGGGGGCTGCAGATACGCAGTATTTT
CASRGGGAADTQYF
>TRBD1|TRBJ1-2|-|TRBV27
TGTGCCAGCCGGGACAGTAACTATGGCTACACCTTC
CASRDSNYGYTF
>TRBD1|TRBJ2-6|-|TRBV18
TGTGCCAGCTCACCGGGACAGTCCTCTGGGGCCAACGTCCTGACTTTC
CASSPGQSSGANVLTF
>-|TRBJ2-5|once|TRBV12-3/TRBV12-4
TGTGCCAGCGGGGCAGCTCTGAAGACCCAGTACTTC
CASGAALKTQYF
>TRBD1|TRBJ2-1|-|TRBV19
TGTGCCAGTAGTAGAGTCACAGGGGATGATGAGCAGTTCTTC
CASSRVTGDDEQFF
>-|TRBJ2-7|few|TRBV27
TGTGCCAGCAGAAGCTCGGAGGCCGGCTACGAGCAGTACTTC
CASRSSEAGYEQYF
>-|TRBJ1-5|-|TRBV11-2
TGTGCCAGCAGCTCGACAGTCAATCAGCCCCAGCATTTT
CASSSTVNQPQHF
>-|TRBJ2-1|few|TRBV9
TGTGCCAGCAGCGTAGCTGGGAGGAGGAATGAGCAGTTCTTC
CASSVAGRRNEQFF
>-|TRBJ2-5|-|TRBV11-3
TGTGCCAGCAGCCCCTCCCAACACGAGACCCAGTACTTC
CASSPSQHETQYF
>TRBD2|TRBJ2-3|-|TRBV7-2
TGTGCCAGCAGCGGTTCCGGGACTATCAGCACAGATACGCAGTATTTT
CASSGSGTISTDTQYF
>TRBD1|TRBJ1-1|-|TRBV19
TGTGCCAGTAGCCAACCTCAAACAGGGGCTTTCCTAGTGAACACTGAAGCTTTCTTT
CASSQPQTGAFLVNTEAFF
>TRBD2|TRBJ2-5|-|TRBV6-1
TGTGCCAGCAGTGAAGCGAGTCTACTAGCGGGGAGAGAGACCCAGTACTTC
CASSEASLLAGRETQYF
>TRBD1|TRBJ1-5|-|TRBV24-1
TGTGCCACCAGTCTTAGACCTACAGGGGGCAGCGATCAGCCCCAGCATTTT
CATSLRPTGGSDQPQHF
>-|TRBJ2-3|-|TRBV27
TGTGCCAGCAGTGCCGGAGATACGCAGTATTTT
CASSAGDTQYF
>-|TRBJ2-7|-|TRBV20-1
TGCAGTGCTAGAGATGCGTACGAGCAGTACTTC
CSARDAYEQYF